This TCR beta chain was captured by sequencing in a study of blood T cell repertoires in COVID-19. The overall study: From T cells, B-cell-depleted T cells, or PBMCs came the material, which was cDNA or gDNA.

In the source study's methods: Quantification of nucleated cells was approximated via reference gene primer amplification. The protocol was immunoSEQ multiplex PCR, while the TCRdb copy is restricted to in-frame clones and leaves out a portion. That table furnishes V, J and clone size, whereas the DNA furnished D and trimming. The repertoire holds under 250,000 clones, with over 70% as singletons. With 6 bases clipped from V and 9 bases from J, the junction kept 14 bases outside the gene matches. Germline CDR1 SQVTM, CDR2 ANQGSEA. The CDR3 has 14 residues. The receptor comes from an elderly woman with acute or convalescent COVID-19. Material for sequencing was peripheral blood. The chain joins TRBV29-1 to TRBJ2-3; 8 positions agree with TRBD2. The CDR3 here is CSVAREGEARTQYF. The CDR3 DNA reads as TGCAGCGTCGCACGGGAGGGGGAGGCAAGAACGCAGTATTTT.